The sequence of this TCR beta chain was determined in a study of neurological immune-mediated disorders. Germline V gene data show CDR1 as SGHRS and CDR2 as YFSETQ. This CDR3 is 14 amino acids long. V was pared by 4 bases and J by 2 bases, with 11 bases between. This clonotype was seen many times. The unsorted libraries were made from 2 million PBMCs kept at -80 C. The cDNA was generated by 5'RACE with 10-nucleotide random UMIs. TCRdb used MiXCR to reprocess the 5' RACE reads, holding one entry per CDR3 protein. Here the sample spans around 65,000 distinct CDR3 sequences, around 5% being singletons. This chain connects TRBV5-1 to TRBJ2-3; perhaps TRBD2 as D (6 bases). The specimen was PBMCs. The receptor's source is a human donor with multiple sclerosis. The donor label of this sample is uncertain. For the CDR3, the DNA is TGCGCCAGCAGCGTGGGACTCTCCACAGATACGCAGTATTTT. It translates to CASSVGLSTDTQYF.